This T cell receptor (beta chain) appears in the sequencing data of a study of blood T cells in healthy people across ages. Next came a second PCR, run for about 6 to 12 cycles, which used a sample-barcoded 5' primer along with a J-beta primer mix. TCRdb re-derived calls from the 5' RACE reads in MiXCR, one entry per CDR3 protein. The sample carries 600,000 to 1,000,000 distinct CDR3 sequences, 20% to 30% recorded once. V lost 3 bases and J 3 bases, leaving 11 bases between the germline ends. The CDR3 contains 13 residues. Germline CDR1 DFQATT, CDR2 SNEGSKA (reference sequence). The same specimen was also included in a second study, on T cells of mothers and their children. According to that study: Related mother-child pairs showed slightly, non-significantly higher overlap than unrelated pairs.

The chain uses TRBV20-1 and TRBJ2-5, with D possibly matching TRBD2 (5 bases). Source material: blood. The source is a boy aged 5-17 years in good health. The CDR3 sequence is CSARDLVKETQYF. The CDR3 region has the DNA TGCAGTGCTAGGGACTTGGTTAAAGAGACCCAGTACTTC.